This T cell receptor (beta chain) emerged from a study of T cell responses to AZD1222 COVID-19 vaccine. Profiled with immunoSEQ multiplex PCR; TCRdb holds only in-frame clones, not every one. Altogether around 84,000 clones are present, 80% to 90% being singletons, with the ten largest covering about 10%. This clone appeared a single time. No antigen is known for it. Looked up from germline, CDR1 is SGHTA and CDR2 is FQGNSA. Losses at the gene ends were 5 bases for V and 1 base for J; bases not matched to a gene: 7. The CDR3 consists of 16 residues. Findings of the study overall: The CD4 TCRs associated with vaccination extended across spike and predominated at 160-218 and 743-854.

The rearrangement uses TRBV7-2 and TRBJ1-5; 8 bases align to TRBD1. The sample consisted of peripheral blood, taken 28 days after the second AZD1222 dose. The TCR was taken from an adult who received the AZD1222 COVID-19 vaccine. CDR3 loop: CASSIGGQGSNQPQHF. The CDR3 nucleotides are TGTGCCAGCAGCATTGGCGGACAGGGAAGCAATCAGCCCCAGCATTTT.